These 25 T cell receptor beta chains were sequenced from one sample in a study of blood T cells in healthy people across ages. A second PCR of about 7 to 11 cycles used a sample-barcoded 5' primer and a J-beta primer mix. TCRdb reanalysed the 5' RACE reads using MiXCR and keeps one entry per CDR3 protein. The sample consists of more than 1.4 million distinct CDR3 sequences, roughly 40% of them appearing once. Sequencing was performed on blood. The source is a woman younger than 35 in good health.

The sample holds a few counts of this clonotype. V is TRBV4-1 and J is TRBJ1-6, with 9 bases aligning to TRBD1. CDR1 MGHRA and CDR2 YSYEKL come from the germline V gene. This CDR3 comprises 13 residues. The trim removed 3 bases at V and 12 bases at J, leaving 3 bases unmatched. CDR3 bases: TGCGCCAGCAGCCAGGGACAGGGTAAACCCCTCCACTTT. Its translation: CASSQGQGKPLHF.

This clonotype was observed a single time. This chain joins TRBV9 and TRBJ1-5; no firm D call. Germline CDR1 and CDR2: SGDLS and YYNGEE. This CDR3 is built from 15 residues. Trimming removed 0 bases from V and 3 bases from J, with 10 bases in between. This CDR3 reads CASSVDGRDNQPQHF. CDR3 DNA: TGTGCCAGCAGCGTAGATGGGAGGGACAATCAGCCCCAGCATTTT.

The rearrangement joins TRBV14 to TRBJ1-6; 7 bases line up with TRBD1. The V and J ends lost 0 bases and 6 bases, in that order; junction bases with no gene match: 8. This CDR3 comprises 17 residues. Germline CDR1 reads SGHDN; CDR2 reads FVKESK. CDR3 amino acids: CASSQDLLGQANSPLHF. The CDR3 DNA reads as TGTGCCAGCAGCCAAGATCTTCTAGGACAGGCTAATTCACCCCTCCACTTT.

This clonotype turned up a few times. The chain joins TRBV11-2 to TRBJ2-3, with TRBD2 identical over 11 bases. Per germline, CDR1 SGHAT and CDR2 FQNNGV. V dropped 5 bases and J dropped 0; count of bases not matched to a gene: 16. The CDR3 extends over 20 amino acids. Here the CDR3 DNA reads TGTGCCAGCAGCCTTACTAGCGGGAGTTCGTGGGGGCAAAGCACAGATACGCAGTATTTT. Protein product: CASSLTSGSSWGQSTDTQYF.

The V gene is TRBV11-2, the J gene TRBJ2-3; 11 bases are shared with TRBD2. V was pared by 8 bases and J by 7 bases, with 8 bases of the junction left unmatched. Germline assignment: CDR1 SGHAT and CDR2 FQNNGV. The CDR3 has 14 residues. The CDR3 DNA follows: TGTGCCAGCCAGGGACTAGCGGAGGGGAATACGCAGTATTTT. It encodes CASQGLAEGNTQYF.

In the case of this clonotype: At one boundary the junction diverges from the germline segment, which might be a read error. The V call is TRBV6-1, the J call TRBJ2-5, with D uncertain. The DNA end lines up better with TRBJ2-7; the J call may be wrong. This CDR3 has 11 amino acids. Germline V gene sequence: CDR1 MNHNS, CDR2 SASEGT. CDR3 sequence reads: CASGESGEQYF. The CDR3 DNA sequence: TGTGCCAGCGGTGAATCTGGCGAGCAGTACTTC.

This clonotype turned up a few times. The CDR3 nucleotides read TGTGCCAGCACCCGGGGACAGCGATTCACAGATACGCAGTATTTT. Translated: CASTRGQRFTDTQYF. V and J are TRBV3-1 and TRBJ2-3; the match to TRBD1 covers 7 bases. Per germline, CDR1 LGHDT and CDR2 YNNKEL (reference sequence). J lost 2 bases, V lost 7 bases, and 9 bases had no gene match. This CDR3 region has 15 residues.

The chain combines TRBV7-2 with TRBJ2-3; D is uncertain. The germline V gene has CDR1 SGHTA and CDR2 FQGNSA. V was trimmed by 5 bases and J by 2 bases, leaving 23 bases between them. CDR3 length: 18 residues. CDR3: CASSQLWQWGLHTDTQYF. In DNA form, the CDR3 reads TGTGCCAGCAGCCAATTGTGGCAGTGGGGTCTTCACACAGATACGCAGTATTTT. The whole variable domain, filled in from reference TRBV7-2 and TRBJ2-3, reads GAGVSQSPSNKVTEKGKDVELRCDPISGHTALYWYRQSLGQGLEFLIYFQGNSAPDKSGLPSDRFSAERTGGSVSTLTIQRTQQEDSAVYLCASSQLWQWGLHTDTQYFGPGTRLTVL.

This clonotype was counted only a few times. The V call is TRBV5-1, the J call TRBJ1-5; 9 bases are a match to TRBD1. Trimming removed 4 bases from V and 5 bases from J; junction bases left unmatched: 4. CDR3 length: 14 residues. Germline V gene lookup returns CDR1 SGHRS and CDR2 YFSETQ. The CDR3, as DNA: TGCGCCAGCAGCGCCAGGACAGGGGATCAGCCCCAGCATTTT. As protein: CASSARTGDQPQHF.

The table lists this clonotype with a few counts. The chain combines TRBV5-1 with TRBJ1-1; D may be TRBD1 (5 bases). Trimming stripped 4 bases from V and 7 bases from J, with 20 bases between. Germline V gives CDR1 SGHRS, CDR2 YFSETQ. The CDR3 spans 15 residues. The CDR3 is CASSPSGQGGIEAFF. CDR3 coding DNA: TGCGCCAGCAGCCCGTCCGGGCAGGGAGGCATTGAAGCTTTCTTT.

The chain uses TRBV29-1 and TRBJ2-1; D possibly corresponds to TRBD2 (6 bases). This CDR3 spans 17 amino acids. V lost 4 bases and J lost 0, with 19 bases in between. CDR1 and CDR2 from the germline V gene are SQVTM and ANQGSEA. The CDR3 is CSVVSGMGQSSYNEQFF. CDR3 DNA sequence: TGCAGCGTTGTTAGCGGTATGGGGCAGAGCTCCTACAATGAGCAGTTCTTC.

This clonotype came up many times. Germline is not matched at one junction end, which may reflect a read error. This chain joins TRBV5-1 and TRBJ2-7; 7 nucleotides line up with TRBD1. The germline V gene has CDR1 SGHRS and CDR2 YFSETQ. This CDR3 region has 15 residues. CDR3 nucleotide sequence: TGTGCCAGCAGTTTAGACGCAGGGGGCTCCTACGAGCAGTACTTC. Its translation: CASSLDAGGSYEQYF.

The J gene is TRBJ2-6, the V gene TRBV12-3 or TRBV12-4; 9 bases fit TRBD1. J lost 4 bases, V lost 1 base, and 5 bases had no gene match. This CDR3 is 17 amino acids long. The CDR3 here is CASSLGTGESGANVLTF. DNA for the CDR3: TGTGCCAGCAGTTTAGGGACAGGGGAATCCGGGGCCAACGTCCTGACTTTC.

This clonotype was seen more than once but under ten times. This chain uses TRBV12-3 or TRBV12-4 with TRBJ1-4; no reliable D call. This CDR3 contains 12 residues. Trimming pared 6 bases from V and 8 bases from J, leaving 10 bases between. CDR3 nucleotides: TGTGCCAGCAGCCTGACTCGGGAAAAACTGTTTTTT. Residues: CASSLTREKLFF.

This clonotype showed up just a few times. The genes are TRBV20-1 and TRBJ2-5, with TRBD2 matching over 12 bases. The V segment lost 4 bases and the J segment 4 bases; nucleotides outside the gene matches: 1. Looked up from germline, CDR1 is DFQATT and CDR2 is SNEGSKA (reference sequence). This CDR3 is 13 amino acids long. CDR3 in DNA: TGCAGTGCTACGGGACTAGCGGGAGAGACCCAGTACTTC. This sequence encodes CSATGLAGETQYF.

V and J are TRBV20-1 and TRBJ2-2, with 7 bases lining up with TRBD2. V was clipped by 5 bases and J by 3 bases; unmatched bases: 6. Germline V lookup: CDR1 DFQATT, CDR2 SNEGSKA (reference sequence). This CDR3 comprises 14 residues. The CDR3 sequence is CSAQGLADTGELFF. DNA of the CDR3: TGCAGTGCTCAAGGGCTAGCGGACACCGGGGAGCTGTTTTTT.

This chain links TRBV2 with TRBJ2-2; D remains unclear. Germline V gives CDR1 SNHLY, CDR2 FYNNEI. The CDR3 consists of 14 residues. V lost 2 bases and J lost 5, with 9 bases in between. Written as DNA, the CDR3 is TGTGCCAGCAGTGAAATGGAGTTAACCGGGGAGCTGTTTTTT. As protein: CASSEMELTGELFF.

The CDR3 coding sequence is TGTGCCAGCAGTTTCCCCCCGGTGGGCTCCTACAATGAGCAGTTCTTC. As protein: CASSFPPVGSYNEQFF. The chain is built from TRBV27 and TRBJ2-1; no firm D call. V lost 3 bases and J 0 bases, leaving 12 bases between the germline ends. Germline assignment: CDR1 MNHEY and CDR2 SMNVEV (reference sequence). This CDR3 spans 16 amino acids.

The chain uses TRBV20-1 and TRBJ1-2; TRBD1 might be the D (5 bases). This CDR3 comprises 12 residues. The V end lost 5 bases, the J end lost 8 bases, and 15 bases lay between the germline ends. CDR1 and CDR2 from the germline V gene are DFQATT and SNEGSKA (reference sequence). CDR3 loop: CSALTGTGGYTF. The CDR3 DNA follows: TGCAGTGCTCTTACAGGAACCGGAGGCTACACCTTC.

This CDR3 is CASRRNNRGTEAFF. Written as DNA, the CDR3 is TGTGCCAGCAGACGAAACAACAGGGGGACTGAAGCTTTCTTT. V gene TRBV12-3 or TRBV12-4 combines with J gene TRBJ1-1, with 8 bases lining up with TRBD1. Unmatched junction bases numbered 8, after V lost 6 bases and J lost 5 bases. The CDR3 sequence is 14 residues long.

In its sample, this clonotype was seen a few times. The chain recombines TRBV5-1 with TRBJ2-3; D ambiguous. V was pared by 0 bases and J by 6 bases, with 17 bases between. Germline assignment: CDR1 SGHRS and CDR2 YFSETQ. The CDR3 extends over 16 amino acids. CDR3 sequence (DNA): TGCGCCAGCAGCTTGGGAGGAAGAGGTTCGGGCGATACGCAGTATTTT. Translation: CASSLGGRGSGDTQYF.

The chain couples TRBV5-1 to TRBJ2-3; D may be TRBD1 (5 bases). Germline V gene sequence: CDR1 SGHRS, CDR2 YFSETQ. This CDR3 has 14 residues. V shed 7 bases and J shed 1 base, with 13 bases lying between them. The CDR3 bases are TGCGCCAGCGCACGACAGACCGGCACAGATACGCAGTATTTT. Protein sequence: CASARQTGTDTQYF.

Only a few counts were recorded for this clonotype. V usage is TRBV27 and J usage is TRBJ2-3; tentatively, D is TRBD2 (6 bases). V was trimmed by 6 bases and J by 3 bases, leaving 13 bases between them. Germline V CDR1 and CDR2: MNHEY, SMNVEV (reference sequence). The CDR3 covers 14 residues. CDR3 sequence reads: CASRRGGETDTQYF. The CDR3 nucleotides read TGTGCCAGCAGACGGGGAGGAGAGACAGATACGCAGTATTTT.

The chain combines TRBV14 with TRBJ1-4; D may be TRBD1 (5 bases). CDR3 length equals 14 residues. Germline V gene lookup returns CDR1 SGHDN and CDR2 FVKESK. V shed 6 bases and J shed 5 bases, with 13 bases lying between them. CDR3 region: CASSPGRSNEKLFF. The CDR3 nucleotides read TGTGCCAGCAGTCCGGGACGGTCGAATGAAAAACTGTTTTTT.

This rearrangement joins TRBV7-9 to TRBJ1-2; the match to TRBD1 covers 9 bases. V lost 3 bases, J lost 1 base, and 6 bases stayed unmatched. The CDR3 extends over 16 amino acids. Germline assignment: CDR1 SEHNR and CDR2 FQNEAQ (reference sequence). The DNA of the CDR3 is TGTGCCAGCAGCTTTTCCGCGACAGGGGGTAACTATGGCTACACCTTC. Its protein product is CASSFSATGGNYGYTF.